The 10 T cell receptor beta chains reported below all come from one sample, sequenced in a study of spatial heterogeneity in lung cancer. TCRdb itself ran the 5' RACE reads through MiXCR, one entry per CDR3 protein. The table lists some 6,900 distinct CDR3 sequences, around 3.7% of them singletons. Time point: sample taken at primary tumor resection. In each case, whole RNA from tumor, nontumor lung or frozen PBMC was sequenced unsorted. Sequenced here: normal lung tissue next to the tumor, sampled at surgery. These receptors all stem from a female donor with early-stage non-small cell lung cancer.

This clonotype has ten or more counts. In a library made to pick up alpha chains, this beta chain is a stray read with a size that means little. The J gene is TRBJ1-2, the V gene TRBV7-8, with D unresolved. With 0 bases removed from V and 4 bases from J, the gap between germline ends came to 9 bases. The germline V gene has CDR1 SGHVS and CDR2 FQNEAQ. The CDR3 has 14 amino acids. The DNA for the CDR3 is TGTGCCAGCAGCTTAGCGATGGGCCTCTATGGCTACACCTTC. Its protein product is CASSLAMGLYGYTF. The entire variable domain, with the rest obtained from reference TRBV7-8 and TRBJ1-2, is as follows: GAGVSQSPRYKVAKRGQDVALRCDPISGHVSLFWYQQALGQGPEFLTYFQNEAQLDKSGLPSDRFFAERPEGSVSTLKIQRTQQEDSAVYLCASSLAMGLYGYTFGSGTRLTVV.

Within the sample, this clonotype is medium-sized. A library made for alpha chains picked up this beta chain off target, so its size means little. The V gene is TRBV20-1, the J gene TRBJ2-2; weak D call: TRBD2 (6 bases). Between the trimmed V and J ends, which lost 6 bases and 6 bases, there was a span of 11 bases. The CDR3 has 12 residues. Germline CDR1 is DFQATT and CDR2 is SNEGSKA (reference sequence). The CDR3, as DNA: TGCAGTGCCCGTCCGGGGGCCGGGGAGCTGTTTTTT. Translated, it gives CSARPGAGELFF.

Many counts were recorded for this clonotype. This beta chain appears as a stray read in a library generated for alpha chains; its size is not informative. The CDR3 DNA is TGTGCCAGCAGCTTAGCCGGGAAAGAGTTCTTC. Its translation: CASSLAGKEFF. The rearrangement joins TRBV7-8 to TRBJ2-1, with D possibly matching TRBD2 (5 bases). V was trimmed by 0 bases and J by 14 bases, leaving 8 bases between them. This CDR3 has 11 amino acids. Germline V gene sequence: CDR1 SGHVS, CDR2 FQNEAQ.

This clonotype has a count of ten or more. The library was prepared for alpha chains; this beta chain is a stray read, so its frequency means little. The genes are TRBV27 and TRBJ2-3; D uncertain. The CDR3 loop spans 15 amino acids. Germline CDR1 reads MNHEY; CDR2 reads SMNVEV (reference sequence). V lost 5 bases, J lost 0 bases, and 12 bases lay in between. The CDR3 loop reads CASSRSRASTDTQYF. The DNA for the CDR3 is TGTGCCAGCAGTAGGAGTAGGGCTAGCACAGATACGCAGTATTTT.

This clonotype has ten or more counts. This beta chain came through as a stray read in a library set up for alpha chains, and its size says little. The chain carries TRBV27 and TRBJ2-3; 9 positions agree with TRBD2. The CDR3 covers 17 residues. The junction had 6 bases not matched to a gene; V was cut back by 0 bases and J by 2 bases. Germline lookup yields CDR1 MNHEY and CDR2 SMNVEV (reference sequence). This CDR3 reads CASSLSRLAGTTDTQYF. The CDR3 coding sequence is TGTGCCAGCAGTTTATCGAGGCTAGCGGGGACCACAGATACGCAGTATTTT.

This clonotype showed up many times. This beta chain turned up in a library designed for alpha chains; as an off-target read, its abundance says little. V is TRBV2 and J is TRBJ2-6; possibly TRBD2 for D (5 bases). CDR3 size: 15 residues. Per the germline V gene, CDR1 is SNHLY and CDR2 is FYNNEI. The V gene lost 8 bases and the J gene lost 0 bases, with 11 bases spanning the gap. The CDR3 is CASGERLSGANVLTF. DNA of the CDR3: TGTGCCAGCGGGGAGCGCCTCTCTGGGGCCAACGTCCTGACTTTC.

In its sample, this clonotype was seen many times. This beta chain lies outside the target of a library built for alpha chains; its clone size means little. The CDR3 loop reads CASGLGLQKYNEQFF. The CDR3 DNA is TGTGCTAGTGGTTTGGGCCTACAAAAGTACAATGAGCAGTTCTTC. The chain uses TRBV12-5 and TRBJ2-1; D gene unclear. Germline values: CDR1 LGHNT, CDR2 FRNRAP. Trimming removed 1 base at V and 4 bases at J, with 11 bases between. The CDR3 is 15 residues long.

This clonotype showed up many times. The size of this beta chain means little, since it is a stray read in a library made for alpha chains. This chain links TRBV6-4 with TRBJ2-3; 13 bases map to TRBD2. CDR1 and CDR2 (germline): MRHNA, SNTAGT. V lost 0 bases, J lost 6 bases, and 0 bases stayed unmatched. The CDR3 consists of 15 residues. The CDR3 here is CASSDSTSGGDTQYF. CDR3 nucleotide sequence: TGTGCCAGCAGTGACTCGACTAGCGGGGGGGATACGCAGTATTTT.

This clonotype has ten or more counts. The library was designed around alpha chains, so this beta chain is a stray read whose abundance carries little weight. The CDR3 DNA sequence: TGTGCCAGCAGTTTCTGGTCGGGGAATAGCAATCAGCCCCAGCATTTT. It is translated as CASSFWSGNSNQPQHF. This chain connects TRBV28 to TRBJ1-5, with D unresolved. V gave up 3 bases and J gave up 0 bases, with 12 bases separating them. This CDR3 is 16 amino acids long. The germline CDR1 and CDR2 sequences are MDHEN and SYDVKM.

Ten or more counts support this clonotype. This beta chain is an off-target read within a library intended for alpha chains, so its frequency means little. The rearrangement uses TRBV4-3 and TRBJ2-7, with D perhaps TRBD2 (6 bases). Germline V gene data show CDR1 as LGHNA and CDR2 as YSLEER. The CDR3 loop spans 13 amino acids. Trimming pared 0 bases from V and 7 bases from J, leaving 10 bases between. CDR3 bases: TGCGCCAGCAGCCAAGAGGTAGGGAGGGAGCAGTACTTC. It is translated as CASSQEVGREQYF.